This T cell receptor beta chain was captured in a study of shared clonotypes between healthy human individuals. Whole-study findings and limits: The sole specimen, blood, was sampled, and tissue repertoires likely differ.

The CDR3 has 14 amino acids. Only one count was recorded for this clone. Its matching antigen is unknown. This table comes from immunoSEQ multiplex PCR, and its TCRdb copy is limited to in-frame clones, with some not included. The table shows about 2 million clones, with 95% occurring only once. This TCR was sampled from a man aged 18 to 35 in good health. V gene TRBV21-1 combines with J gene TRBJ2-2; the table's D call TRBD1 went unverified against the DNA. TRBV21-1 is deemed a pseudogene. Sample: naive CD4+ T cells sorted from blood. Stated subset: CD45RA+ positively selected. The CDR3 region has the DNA TGTGCCAGCAGCCGCACATTGAACACCGGGGAGCTGTTTTTT. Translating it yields CASSRTLNTGELFF.